One sample yielded the 21 T cell receptor beta chains listed below, sequenced in a study of T cells in Graves' hyperthyroidism and ophthalmopathy. RNA transcripts gave rise to amplified TCR beta CDR3 regions. First-round RT-PCR targeting the TCR CDR3 was performed with the HTBI primer set. One entry per CDR3 protein results from TCRdb running MiXCR on the multiplex PCR reads. The table includes some 210,000 distinct CDR3 sequences, roughly 17% detected once. The sequencing input was blood. The receptor set was obtained from a man between 45 and 60 years old with Graves' hyperthyroidism.

The chain is built from TRBV3-1 and TRBJ2-1; D not certain. Germline-derived CDR1 and CDR2 are LGHDT and YNNKEL (reference sequence). There are 15 residues in the CDR3. V dropped 1 base and J dropped 0 bases, with 7 bases sitting between them. CDR3 residues: CASSQGRISYNEQFF. The CDR3 DNA reads as TGTGCCAGCAGCCAAGGGCGGATCTCCTACAATGAGCAGTTCTTC.

This clonotype occurred many times. The chain employs TRBV11-2 and TRBJ2-5; TRBD2 might be the D (5 bases). Germline-derived CDR1 and CDR2 are SGHAT and FQNNGV. CDR3 length equals 14 residues. The V end lost 1 base, the J end lost 5 bases, and 11 bases lay between the germline ends. The chain's CDR3 is CASSLALASETQYF. CDR3 sequence (DNA): TGTGCCAGCAGCTTAGCTCTAGCTTCGGAGACCCAGTACTTC.

The chain is built from TRBV6-1 and TRBJ1-2, with D perhaps matching TRBD1 (5 bases). The CDR3 runs to 14 residues. Per germline, CDR1 MNHNS and CDR2 SASEGT. V dropped 7 bases and J dropped 3 bases, with 15 bases sitting between them. The CDR3 DNA reads as TGTGCCAGCACTACGGGGGGTAAATACTATGGCTACACCTTC. Its translation: CASTTGGKYYGYTF.

CDR3 nucleotide sequence: TGTGCCAGCAGCTTAGGACACTCTGGGGCCAACGTCCTGACTTTC. Its translation is CASSLGHSGANVLTF. This chain links TRBV13 with TRBJ2-6; the D is unclear. The CDR3 contains 15 residues. Germline-derived CDR1 and CDR2 are PRHDT and FYEKMQ (reference sequence). V gave up 0 bases and J gave up 0 bases, with 3 bases separating them.

This clonotype has at least ten counts. This chain links TRBV20-1 with TRBJ2-7; possible D gene TRBD1, 6 bases. The V gene's germline CDR1 is DFQATT and CDR2 SNEGSKA (reference sequence). This CDR3 is built from 14 residues. V was trimmed by 6 bases and J by 1 base, leaving 16 bases between them. The CDR3 DNA sequence: TGCAGTGCCATCACAGGGACGAATTCCTACGAGCAGTACTTC. Translation: CSAITGTNSYEQYF.

This clonotype was counted only a few times. The CDR3 region is CASSLRSGANVLTF. CDR3 in DNA: TGTGCCAGCAGTTTAAGGTCTGGGGCCAACGTCCTGACTTTC. The gene calls are TRBV12-3 or TRBV12-4 and TRBJ2-6; D not certain. This CDR3 is built from 14 residues. V was cut by 2 bases and J by 1 base, with 3 bases left in between.

This clonotype was counted a few times. The V and J genes are TRBV5-1 and TRBJ2-4; 7 nucleotides line up with TRBD1. CDR1 is SGHRS, CDR2 YFSETQ, per germline. CDR3 length: 14 amino acids. Losses at the gene ends were 4 bases for V and 7 bases for J; bases not matched to a gene: 8. The CDR3: CASSVQGSDNIQYF. In DNA, the CDR3 is TGCGCCAGCAGCGTACAGGGGTCGGATAACATTCAGTACTTC.

This sequence joins TRBV28 and TRBJ1-2, with 11 bases that match TRBD1. Trimming cost V 2 bases and J 3 bases; bases outside gene matches: 8. Germline CDR1 MDHEN, CDR2 SYDVKM. The CDR3 has 17 residues. CDR3 in DNA: TGTGCCAGCAGTTTAAACACTTGGGGACAGGGGGACTATGGCTACACCTTC. Its translation: CASSLNTWGQGDYGYTF.

There are many counts of this clonotype. The CDR3 protein is CASSSTGNYGYTF. The CDR3 DNA follows: TGTGCCAGCAGTTCAACAGGGAACTATGGCTACACCTTC. The chain couples TRBV27 to TRBJ1-2, with D perhaps matching TRBD1 (6 bases). This CDR3 has 13 residues. Germline assignment: CDR1 MNHEY and CDR2 SMNVEV (reference sequence). V was shortened by 4 bases and J by 2 bases, with 8 bases between the two germline ends.

This clonotype came up a few times. This chain joins TRBV29-1 and TRBJ1-2; 11 nucleotides agree with TRBD1. Germline-derived CDR1 and CDR2 are SQVTM and ANQGSEA. CDR3 size: 13 residues. Trimming cost V 7 bases and J 8 bases; bases outside gene matches: 9. The DNA for the CDR3 is TGCAGCGCCGGACAGGGGGCAGGTTGGGGCTACACCTTC. Translated: CSAGQGAGWGYTF.

This clonotype was seen at least ten times. The chain is built from TRBV5-1 and TRBJ2-3; D not resolved. The length of the CDR3 is 13 residues. Germline V gene lookup returns CDR1 SGHRS and CDR2 YFSETQ. V gave up 2 bases and J gave up 2 bases, with 6 bases separating them. The CDR3 protein is CASSLQYTDTQYF. CDR3 coding DNA: TGCGCCAGCAGCTTACAGTACACAGATACGCAGTATTTT.

This clonotype was seen more than once but under ten times. The chain employs TRBV20-1 and TRBJ1-4; unclear D gene. This CDR3 is built from 14 residues. In germline, CDR1 is DFQATT, CDR2 SNEGSKA (reference sequence). With 0 bases removed from V and 6 bases from J, the gap between germline ends came to 11 bases. CDR3 in amino acids: CSARDTGNYEKLFF. The CDR3 nucleotides are TGCAGTGCTAGAGATACGGGAAACTATGAAAAACTGTTTTTT.

This clonotype has a count of ten or more. The V and J genes are TRBV6-2 or TRBV6-3 and TRBJ2-7, with 11 nucleotides matching TRBD2. V lost 7 bases and J lost 7; bases outside the gene matches: 9. The CDR3 has 14 amino acids. Germline loops: CDR1 MNHEY, CDR2 SVGEGT. CDR3 residues: CASTTSGSALEQYF. CDR3 nucleotide sequence: TGTGCCAGCACAACTAGCGGGAGTGCTTTGGAGCAGTACTTC.

This clonotype has just a few counts. The J gene is TRBJ2-5, the V gene TRBV24-1; 14 bases align to TRBD2. The CDR3 contains 16 residues. Unmatched junction bases numbered 5, after V lost 4 bases and J lost 5 bases. CDR1 is KGHDR and CDR2 is SFDVKD in the germline V gene. The CDR3 spells CATSDQGLAGDETQYF. CDR3 DNA: TGTGCCACCAGTGACCAGGGACTAGCGGGAGACGAGACCCAGTACTTC.

The chain joins TRBV7-8 to TRBJ2-3; D perhaps matches TRBD1 (6 bases). With the DNA end fitting TRBJ1-5 better, the J assignment may be wrong. The CDR3 sequence is 14 residues long. CDR1 SGHVS and CDR2 FQNEAQ come from the germline V gene. The DNA for the CDR3 is TGTGCCAGCAGAGACACAGGGTTTGGAGATACGCAGCATTTT. This gives the protein CASRDTGFGDTQHF.

Ten or more counts support this clonotype. The V call is TRBV11-3, the J call TRBJ1-1; no clear D. CDR1 SGHNT and CDR2 YENEEA come from the germline V gene. The V end lost 1 base, the J end lost 1 base, and 10 bases lay between the germline ends. The CDR3 is 15 residues long. CDR3 sequence: CASSLGGEGNTEAFF. The CDR3 DNA reads as TGTGCCAGCAGCTTAGGGGGAGAGGGGAACACTGAAGCTTTCTTT. Combining the CDR3 with reference TRBV11-3 and TRBJ1-1 gives the whole variable domain EAGVVQSPRYKIIEKKQPVAFWCNPISGHNTLYWYLQNLGQGPELLIRYENEEAVDDSQLPKDRFSAERLKGVDSTLKIQPAELGDSAVYLCASSLGGEGNTEAFFGQGTRLTVV.

This chain links TRBV24-1 with TRBJ2-5; D perhaps matches TRBD2 (5 bases). The germline CDR1 and CDR2 sequences are KGHDR and SFDVKD. The CDR3 has 14 amino acids. V lost 4 bases to trimming and J lost 5 bases, with 13 bases between them. The CDR3 coding sequence is TGTGCCACCAGTGAACCCCGGGAAATGGAGACCCAGTACTTC. Its protein product is CATSEPREMETQYF.

This clonotype was observed a few times. The rearrangement links TRBV12-3 or TRBV12-4 to TRBJ2-7; no reliable D call. Between the trimmed V and J ends, which lost 2 bases and 4 bases, there was a span of 12 bases. This CDR3 spans 14 amino acids. DNA of the CDR3: TGTGCCAGCAGTTTAATGGCGGAGAAATACGAGCAGTACTTC. It is translated as CASSLMAEKYEQYF.

J is TRBJ1-1 and V is TRBV11-3; D might be TRBD1 (6 bases). Trimming pared 5 bases from V and 3 bases from J, leaving 10 bases between. Germline V gene data show CDR1 as SGHNT and CDR2 as YENEEA. CDR3 length: 13 amino acids. CDR3 DNA sequence: TGTGCCAGCAGCGAAAACAGGGACACTGAAGCTTTCTTT. Translating it yields CASSENRDTEAFF. Combining the CDR3 with reference TRBV11-3 and TRBJ1-1 gives the whole variable domain EAGVVQSPRYKIIEKKQPVAFWCNPISGHNTLYWYLQNLGQGPELLIRYENEEAVDDSQLPKDRFSAERLKGVDSTLKIQPAELGDSAVYLCASSENRDTEAFFGQGTRLTVV.

Details on this clonotype: A read error may account for a junction end that differs from germline. CDR3 coding DNA: TGCAGTGCTAGAGATCTGGGACTAGCGGGATTGCACTTC. Protein: CSARDLGLAGLHF. This chain links TRBV20-1 with TRBJ2-5; 13 nucleotides line up with TRBD2. The CDR3 totals 13 residues. The germline V gene has CDR1 DFQATT and CDR2 SNEGSKA (reference sequence).

The chain couples TRBV20-1 to TRBJ2-3; no firm D call. Looked up from germline, CDR1 is DFQATT and CDR2 is SNEGSKA (reference sequence). CDR3 length: 14 amino acids. Trimming shortened V by 6 bases and J by 4 bases, and 17 bases separated the two germline ends. The CDR3 loop reads CSARPHAAPDTQYF. The CDR3 DNA reads as TGCAGTGCCAGACCGCATGCCGCCCCAGATACGCAGTATTTT.